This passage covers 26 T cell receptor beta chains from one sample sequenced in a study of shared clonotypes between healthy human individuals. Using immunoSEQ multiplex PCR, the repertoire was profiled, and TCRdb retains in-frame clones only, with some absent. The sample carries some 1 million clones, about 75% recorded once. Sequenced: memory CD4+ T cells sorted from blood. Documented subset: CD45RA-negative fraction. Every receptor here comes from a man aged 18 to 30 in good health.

Here the CDR3 reads CASSEAGTTVGYTF. The CDR3 DNA reads TGTGCCAGCAGTGAGGCGGGGACTACGGTTGGCTACACCTTC. This sequence joins TRBV25-1 and TRBJ1-2, with D possibly being TRBD1 (5 bases). The V and J ends lost 3 bases and 7 bases respectively, with 15 bases between them. In germline, CDR1 is MGHDK, CDR2 SYGVNS. This CDR3 comprises 14 residues.

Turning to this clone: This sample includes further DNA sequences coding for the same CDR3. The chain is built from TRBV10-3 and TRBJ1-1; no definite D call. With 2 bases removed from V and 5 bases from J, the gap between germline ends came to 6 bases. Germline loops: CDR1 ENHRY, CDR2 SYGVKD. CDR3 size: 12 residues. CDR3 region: CAISEVGTEAFF. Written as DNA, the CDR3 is TGTGCCATCAGTGAGGTCGGGACTGAAGCTTTCTTT.

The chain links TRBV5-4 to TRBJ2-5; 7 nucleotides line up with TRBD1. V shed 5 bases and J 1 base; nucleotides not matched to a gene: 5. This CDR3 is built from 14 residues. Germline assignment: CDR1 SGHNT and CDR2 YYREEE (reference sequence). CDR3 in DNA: TGTGCCAGCAGGAGGGACAGATCCCAAGAGACCCAGTACTTC. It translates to CASRRDRSQETQYF. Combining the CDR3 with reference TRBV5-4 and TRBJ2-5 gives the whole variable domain ETGVTQSPTHLIKTRGQQVTLRCSSQSGHNTVSWYQQALGQGPQFIFQYYREEENGRGNFPPRFSGLQFPNYSSELNVNALELDDSALYLCASRRDRSQETQYFGPGTRLLVL.

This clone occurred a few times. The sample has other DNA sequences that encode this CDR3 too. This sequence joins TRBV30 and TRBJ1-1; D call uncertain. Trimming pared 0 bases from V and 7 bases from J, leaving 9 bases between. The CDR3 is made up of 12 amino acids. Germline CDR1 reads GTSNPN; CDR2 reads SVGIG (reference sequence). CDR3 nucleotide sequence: TGTGCCTGGAGTGTACGAGGAGATGAAGCTTTCTTT. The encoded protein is CAWSVRGDEAFF.

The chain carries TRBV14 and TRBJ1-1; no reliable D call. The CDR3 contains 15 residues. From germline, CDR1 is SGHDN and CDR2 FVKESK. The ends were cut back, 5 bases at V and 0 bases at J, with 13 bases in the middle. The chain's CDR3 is CASSFASPLNTEAFF. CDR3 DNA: TGTGCCAGCAGCTTTGCCAGTCCCTTGAACACTGAAGCTTTCTTT.

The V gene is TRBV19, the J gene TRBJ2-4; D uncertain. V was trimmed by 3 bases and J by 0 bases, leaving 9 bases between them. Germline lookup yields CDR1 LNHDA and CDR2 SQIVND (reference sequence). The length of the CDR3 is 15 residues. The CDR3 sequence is CASSISQLAKNIQYF. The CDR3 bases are TGTGCCAGTAGTATCTCCCAGCTAGCCAAAAACATTCAGTACTTC.

The CDR3 sequence: CASSYEGGDNNEQFF. CDR3 sequence (DNA): TGTGCCAGCAGTTATGAGGGGGGGGATAATAATGAGCAGTTCTTC. V gene TRBV6-5 combines with J gene TRBJ2-1; D perhaps matches TRBD2 (7 bases). Germline assignment: CDR1 MNHEY and CDR2 SVGAGI. This CDR3 is 15 amino acids long. V lost 3 bases to trimming and J lost 7 bases, with 16 bases between them.

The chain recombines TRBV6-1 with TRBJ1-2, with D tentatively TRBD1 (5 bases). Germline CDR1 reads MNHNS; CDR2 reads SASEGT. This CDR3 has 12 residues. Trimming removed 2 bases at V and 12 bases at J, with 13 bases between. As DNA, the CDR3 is TGTGCCAGCAGTGAACGGGGCAGCCTTAACACCTTC. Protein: CASSERGSLNTF.

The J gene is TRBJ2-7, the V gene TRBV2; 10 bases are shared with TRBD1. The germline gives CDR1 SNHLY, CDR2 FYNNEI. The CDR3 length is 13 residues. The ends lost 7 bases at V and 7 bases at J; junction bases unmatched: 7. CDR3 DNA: TGTGCCAGCACCGGGACAGGGGTCGGGGAGCAGTACTTC. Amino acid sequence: CASTGTGVGEQYF. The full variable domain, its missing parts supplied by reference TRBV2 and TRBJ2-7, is EPEVTQTPSHQVTQMGQEVILRCVPISNHLYFYWYRQILGQKVEFLVSFYNNEISEKSEIFDDQFSVERPDGSNFTLKIRSTKLEDSAMYFCASTGTGVGEQYFGPGTRLTVT.

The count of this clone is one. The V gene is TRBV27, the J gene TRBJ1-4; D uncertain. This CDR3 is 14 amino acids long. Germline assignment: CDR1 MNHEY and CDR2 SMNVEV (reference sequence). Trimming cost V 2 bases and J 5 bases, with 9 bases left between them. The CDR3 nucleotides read TGTGCCAGCAGTTTAACCCCTTCGAATGAAAAACTGTTTTTT. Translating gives CASSLTPSNEKLFF.

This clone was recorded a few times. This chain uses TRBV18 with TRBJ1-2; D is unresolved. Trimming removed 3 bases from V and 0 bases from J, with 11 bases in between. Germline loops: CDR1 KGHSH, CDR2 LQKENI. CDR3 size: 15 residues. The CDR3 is CASSPDRSPNYGYTF. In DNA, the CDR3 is TGTGCCAGCTCACCGGACCGATCACCTAACTATGGCTACACCTTC. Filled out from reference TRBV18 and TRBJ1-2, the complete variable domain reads NAGVMQNPRHLVRRRGQEARLRCSPMKGHSHVYWYRQLPEEGLKFMVYLQKENIIDESGMPKERFSAEFPKEGPSILRIQQVVRGDSAAYFCASSPDRSPNYGYTFGSGTRLTVV.

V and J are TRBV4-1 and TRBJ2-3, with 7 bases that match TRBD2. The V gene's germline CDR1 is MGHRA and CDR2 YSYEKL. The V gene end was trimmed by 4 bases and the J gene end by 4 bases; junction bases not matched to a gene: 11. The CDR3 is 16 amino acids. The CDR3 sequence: CASSPSSSGGADTQYF. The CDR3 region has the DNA TGCGCCAGCAGCCCCTCCTCTAGCGGCGGCGCAGATACGCAGTATTTT.

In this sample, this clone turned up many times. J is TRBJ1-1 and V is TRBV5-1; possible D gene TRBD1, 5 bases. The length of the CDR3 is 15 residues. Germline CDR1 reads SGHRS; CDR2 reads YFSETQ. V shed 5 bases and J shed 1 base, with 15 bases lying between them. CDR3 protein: CASRPGTSANTEAFF. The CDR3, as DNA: TGCGCCAGCAGACCAGGGACCTCTGCGAACACTGAAGCTTTCTTT.

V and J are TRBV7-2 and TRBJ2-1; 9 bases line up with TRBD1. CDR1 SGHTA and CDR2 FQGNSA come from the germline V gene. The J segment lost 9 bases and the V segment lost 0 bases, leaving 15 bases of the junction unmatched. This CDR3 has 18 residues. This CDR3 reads CASSLALGQGSVFGEQFF. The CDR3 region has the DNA TGTGCCAGCAGCTTAGCCCTCGGACAGGGGTCTGTTTTCGGTGAGCAGTTCTTC.

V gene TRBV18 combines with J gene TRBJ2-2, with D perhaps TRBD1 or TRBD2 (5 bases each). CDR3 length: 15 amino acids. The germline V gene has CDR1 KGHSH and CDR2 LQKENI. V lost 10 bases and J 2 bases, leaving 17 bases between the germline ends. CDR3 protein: CATRGPAVNTGELFF. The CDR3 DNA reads TGTGCCACCCGGGGCCCAGCGGTTAACACCGGGGAGCTGTTTTTT.

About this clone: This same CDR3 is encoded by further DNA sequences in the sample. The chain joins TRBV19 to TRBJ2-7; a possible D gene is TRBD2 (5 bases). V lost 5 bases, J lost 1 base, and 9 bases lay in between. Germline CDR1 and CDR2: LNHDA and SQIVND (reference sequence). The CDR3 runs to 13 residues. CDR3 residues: CASSEGGSYEQYF. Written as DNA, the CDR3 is TGTGCCAGTAGTGAAGGAGGTTCCTACGAGCAGTACTTC.

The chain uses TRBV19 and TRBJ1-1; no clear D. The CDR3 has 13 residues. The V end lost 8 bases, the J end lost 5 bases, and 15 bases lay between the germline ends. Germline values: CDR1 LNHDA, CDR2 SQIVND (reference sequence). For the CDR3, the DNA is TGTGCCAGTGCGAACCCAGCGGAGACTGAAGCTTTCTTT. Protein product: CASANPAETEAFF.

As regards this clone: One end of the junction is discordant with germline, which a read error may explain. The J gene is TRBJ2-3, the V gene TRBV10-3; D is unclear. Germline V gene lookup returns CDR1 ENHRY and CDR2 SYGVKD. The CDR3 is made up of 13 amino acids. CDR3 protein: CAIREWSTDTQYF. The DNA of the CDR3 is TGTGCCATCAGGGAGTGGAGCACAGATACGCAGTATTTT.

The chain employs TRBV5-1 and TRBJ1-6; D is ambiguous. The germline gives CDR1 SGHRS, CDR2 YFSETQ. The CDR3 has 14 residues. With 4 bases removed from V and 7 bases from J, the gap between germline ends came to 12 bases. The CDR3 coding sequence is TGCGCCAGCAGCCAAGGTAGAGAGAATTCACCCCTCCACTTT. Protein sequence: CASSQGRENSPLHF.

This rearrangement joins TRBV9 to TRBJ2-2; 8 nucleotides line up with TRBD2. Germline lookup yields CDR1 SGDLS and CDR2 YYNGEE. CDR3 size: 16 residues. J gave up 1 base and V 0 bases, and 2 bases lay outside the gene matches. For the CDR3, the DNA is TGTGCCAGCAGCGTAGCGGGGGGGAGGAACACCGGGGAGCTGTTTTTT. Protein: CASSVAGGRNTGELFF. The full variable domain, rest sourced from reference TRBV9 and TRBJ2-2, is DSGVTQTPKHLITATGQRVTLRCSPRSGDLSVYWYQQSLDQGLQFLIQYYNGEERAKGNILERFSAQQFPDLHSELNLSSLELGDSALYFCASSVAGGRNTGELFFGEGSRLTVL.

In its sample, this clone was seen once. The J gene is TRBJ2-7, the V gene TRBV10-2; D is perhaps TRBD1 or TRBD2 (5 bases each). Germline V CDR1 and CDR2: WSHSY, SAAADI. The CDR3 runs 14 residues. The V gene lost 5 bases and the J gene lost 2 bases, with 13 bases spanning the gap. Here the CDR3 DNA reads TGCGCCAGCAGTCCCGGGACCGCCGCCTACGAGCAGTACTTC. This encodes CASSPGTAAYEQYF.

DNA for the CDR3: TGTGCCATCAGTGCGACTAGCGGGCGTTCCTCCTACAATGAGCAGTTCTTC. Amino acid sequence: CAISATSGRSSYNEQFF. This sequence joins TRBV10-3 and TRBJ2-1; 10 nucleotides line up with TRBD2. This CDR3 has 17 residues. Germline CDR1 reads ENHRY; CDR2 reads SYGVKD. Germline trimming cut 4 bases from V and 0 bases from J; bases unmatched to any gene: 6.

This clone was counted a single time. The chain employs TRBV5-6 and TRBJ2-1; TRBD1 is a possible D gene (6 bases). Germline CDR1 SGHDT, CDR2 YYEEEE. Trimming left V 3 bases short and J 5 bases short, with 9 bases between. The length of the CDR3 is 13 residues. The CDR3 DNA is TGTGCCAGCAGCTACAGGGCCAACAATGAGCAGTTCTTC. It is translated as CASSYRANNEQFF.

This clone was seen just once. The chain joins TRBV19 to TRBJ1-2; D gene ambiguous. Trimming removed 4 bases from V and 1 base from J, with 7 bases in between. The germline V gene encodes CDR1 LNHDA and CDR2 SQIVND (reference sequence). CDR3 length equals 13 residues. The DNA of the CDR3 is TGTGCCAGTAGTAGTCAGAATAACTATGGCTACACCTTC. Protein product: CASSSQNNYGYTF.

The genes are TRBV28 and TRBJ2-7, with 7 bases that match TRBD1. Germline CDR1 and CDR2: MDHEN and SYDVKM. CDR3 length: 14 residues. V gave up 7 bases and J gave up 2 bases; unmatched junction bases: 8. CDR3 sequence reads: CASTAAGGTYEQYF. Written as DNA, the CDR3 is TGTGCCAGCACGGCGGCAGGGGGAACCTACGAGCAGTACTTC.

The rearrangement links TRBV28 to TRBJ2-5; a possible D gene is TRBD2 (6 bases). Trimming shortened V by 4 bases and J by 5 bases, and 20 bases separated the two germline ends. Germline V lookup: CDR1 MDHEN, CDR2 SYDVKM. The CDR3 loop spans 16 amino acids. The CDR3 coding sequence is TGTGCCAGCAGTTCCCCTGGGTCTAGCGTAGGGGAGACCCAGTACTTC. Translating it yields CASSSPGSSVGETQYF.